Listed below are T cell receptor beta chains from one sample, sequenced in a study of identical twins. Each CDR3 protein is one row after TCRdb ran MiXCR on the 5' RACE reads. The table shows hundreds of thousands of distinct CDR3 sequences, with approximately 6% occurring only once. The sequencing input was naive T cells sorted from blood. These receptors all stem from a man younger than 35 in good health. The CDR3 runs from the conserved cysteine through the conserved F or W. Each record gives: D gene, J gene, V gene, clone size, CDR3 protein, CDR3 DNA. D genes are given only for firm matches. A row's size may be missing; if present it is once, few, many or a size class.

D gene: NA; J gene: TRBJ1-1; V gene: TRBV29-1; clone size: NA; CDR3 protein: CSVYSPLRGTEAFF; CDR3 DNA: TGCAGCGTTTACTCCCCCCTTCGAGGGACTGAAGCTTTCTTT
D gene: NA; J gene: TRBJ2-1; V gene: TRBV7-9; clone size: many; CDR3 protein: CASWGEATNEQFF; CDR3 DNA: TGTGCCAGCTGGGGAGAAGCCACTAATGAGCAGTTCTTC
D gene: NA; J gene: TRBJ2-2; V gene: TRBV6-5; clone size: few; CDR3 protein: CASSLTEAGELFF; CDR3 DNA: TGTGCCAGCAGCCTTACTGAGGCCGGGGAGCTGTTTTTT
D gene: NA; J gene: TRBJ2-6; V gene: TRBV5-5; clone size: NA; CDR3 protein: CASSLTQGSSGANVLTF; CDR3 DNA: TGTGCCAGCAGCTTAACCCAGGGGAGCTCTGGGGCCAACGTCCTGACTTTC
D gene: NA; J gene: TRBJ2-6; V gene: TRBV6-5; clone size: many; CDR3 protein: CASSYAGSGANVLTF; CDR3 DNA: TGTGCCAGCAGTTACGCCGGGTCTGGGGCCAACGTCCTGACTTTC
D gene: TRBD1; J gene: TRBJ2-5; V gene: TRBV10-3; clone size: many; CDR3 protein: CAIRTGTEETQYF; CDR3 DNA: TGTGCCATCAGGACCGGGACAGAAGAGACCCAGTACTTC
D gene: TRBD2; J gene: TRBJ2-1; V gene: TRBV6-5; clone size: many; CDR3 protein: CASSYSLTSGRGGLREQFF; CDR3 DNA: TGTGCCAGCAGTTACTCGCTCACTAGCGGGAGGGGAGGCCTCAGGGAGCAGTTCTTC
D gene: NA; J gene: TRBJ1-4; V gene: TRBV12-3/TRBV12-4; clone size: many; CDR3 protein: CASARGGSTNEKLFF; CDR3 DNA: TGTGCCAGCGCGCGAGGAGGTTCCACTAATGAAAAACTGTTTTTT
D gene: NA; J gene: TRBJ1-1; V gene: TRBV29-1; clone size: many; CDR3 protein: CSVDIFGPVNTEAFF; CDR3 DNA: TGCAGCGTTGATATATTCGGGCCGGTGAACACTGAAGCTTTCTTT
D gene: NA; J gene: TRBJ2-7; V gene: TRBV14; clone size: NA; CDR3 protein: CASSKDMGPSEQYF; CDR3 DNA: TGTGCCAGCAGCAAGGACATGGGACCCTCCGAGCAGTACTTC
D gene: TRBD2; J gene: TRBJ2-7; V gene: TRBV7-9; clone size: many; CDR3 protein: CASSLGNSGRHEQYF; CDR3 DNA: TGTGCCAGCAGCTTGGGTAACAGCGGGAGGCACGAGCAGTACTTC
D gene: NA; J gene: TRBJ2-2; V gene: TRBV20-1; clone size: many; CDR3 protein: CSARVLANTGELFF; CDR3 DNA: TGCAGTGCTAGAGTCCTCGCGAACACCGGGGAGCTGTTTTTT
D gene: NA; J gene: TRBJ1-2; V gene: TRBV12-3/TRBV12-4; clone size: few; CDR3 protein: CASSFGVYYGYTF; CDR3 DNA: TGTGCCAGCAGTTTCGGGGTTTACTATGGCTACACCTTC
D gene: NA; J gene: TRBJ1-1; V gene: TRBV18; clone size: many; CDR3 protein: CASSPTVNTEAFF; CDR3 DNA: TGTGCCAGCAGCCCGACAGTGAACACTGAAGCTTTCTTT
D gene: NA; J gene: TRBJ2-1; V gene: TRBV24-1; clone size: many; CDR3 protein: CATSDLKVQFF; CDR3 DNA: TGTGCCACCAGTGATTTGAAGGTGCAGTTCTTC
D gene: NA; J gene: TRBJ2-3; V gene: TRBV20-1; clone size: many; CDR3 protein: CSATDPPTTDTQYF; CDR3 DNA: TGCAGTGCTACTGACCCGCCGACGACAGATACGCAGTATTTT
D gene: NA; J gene: TRBJ2-1; V gene: TRBV15; clone size: many; CDR3 protein: CATSRDQGGEQFF; CDR3 DNA: TGTGCCACCAGCAGAGATCAGGGCGGTGAGCAGTTCTTC
D gene: TRBD1; J gene: TRBJ2-7; V gene: TRBV5-1; clone size: many; CDR3 protein: CASSPGQVGFNEQYF; CDR3 DNA: TGCGCCAGCAGCCCGGGACAGGTCGGATTCAACGAGCAGTACTTC
D gene: TRBD1; J gene: TRBJ2-1; V gene: TRBV28; clone size: NA; CDR3 protein: CASSITGTGTYNEQFF; CDR3 DNA: TGTGCCAGCAGTATAACCGGGACAGGGACCTACAATGAGCAGTTCTTC
D gene: NA; J gene: TRBJ2-3; V gene: TRBV7-9; clone size: many; CDR3 protein: CASGSQADTQYF; CDR3 DNA: TGTGCCAGCGGGAGTCAGGCAGATACGCAGTATTTT
D gene: TRBD1; J gene: TRBJ2-3; V gene: TRBV29-1; clone size: many; CDR3 protein: CSGTGDPDTQYF; CDR3 DNA: TGCAGCGGAACAGGGGATCCTGATACGCAGTATTTT
D gene: NA; J gene: TRBJ2-1; V gene: TRBV29-1; clone size: many; CDR3 protein: CSADGRSYNEQFF; CDR3 DNA: TGCAGCGCCGATGGTAGATCATACAATGAGCAGTTCTTC
D gene: NA; J gene: TRBJ2-2; V gene: TRBV5-1; clone size: NA; CDR3 protein: CASRYLAESPGELFF; CDR3 DNA: TGCGCCAGCAGGTATTTAGCGGAGTCCCCCGGGGAGCTGTTTTTT
D gene: NA; J gene: TRBJ2-1; V gene: TRBV6-2/TRBV6-3; clone size: many; CDR3 protein: CASSYLGDPLEQFF; CDR3 DNA: TGTGCCAGCAGTTACCTAGGGGACCCACTCGAGCAGTTCTTC
D gene: NA; J gene: TRBJ2-5; V gene: TRBV20-1; clone size: many; CDR3 protein: CSVGGRLKTQYF; CDR3 DNA: TGCAGTGTGGGTGGTAGGCTGAAGACCCAGTACTTC
D gene: NA; J gene: TRBJ2-7; V gene: TRBV12-3/TRBV12-4; clone size: many; CDR3 protein: CASSPFQGYQGSYEQYF; CDR3 DNA: TGTGCCAGCAGTCCCTTCCAGGGATACCAGGGGTCCTACGAGCAGTACTTC